This TCR beta chain derives from a study of blood T cells in healthy people across ages. This clonotype has a count of ten or more. Antigen specificity is unknown. The CDR3 sequence is 16 residues long. CDR1 SGHTA and CDR2 FQGNSA come from the germline V gene. V was clipped by 1 base and J by 6 bases; unmatched bases: 4. The use of a sample-barcoded 5' primer and a J-beta primer mix characterized a second PCR of about 7 to 12 cycles. Every sample gave at least 3 million paired-end reads containing CDR3. In TCRdb, the 5' RACE reads were re-called with MiXCR into one record per CDR3 protein. The sample holds around 650,000 distinct CDR3 sequences, approximately 40% seen once. Findings of the study overall: Comparison with aged donors showed that long-lived donors had more naive CD4+ cells and higher diversity. Because donor CMV status was unknown, expanded clonotype changes were possibly confounded.

Sequenced material: blood. The chain links TRBV7-2 to TRBJ2-5, with TRBD2 matching 14 bases. The sequence was obtained from a man aged 80 or over in good health. The CDR3 sequence is CASSLETSGRVKTQYF. CDR3 DNA: TGTGCCAGCAGCTTAGAGACTAGCGGGAGGGTGAAGACCCAGTACTTC.